This T cell receptor beta chain comes out of a study of cytomegalovirus exposure and HLA in healthy donors. Details on this clone: The antigen remains undetermined.

The PCR used 60 Vbeta and 13 Jbeta primers. Sequencing was performed with immunoSEQ multiplex PCR; in TCRdb, only in-frame clones are kept and a portion is missing. This table holds about 200,000 clones, 70% to 85% found once. CDR1 and CDR2 from the germline V gene are LNHDA and SQIVND (reference sequence). Trimming took 7 bases from V and 5 from J, leaving 18 bases between them. The CDR3 contains 15 residues. The study, taken as a whole, reports: Across donors, most TCRs were seen rarely, yet some public ones were widespread. Later analysis suggested most CMV-associated TCR beta chains were HLA-restricted. Only CMV serostatus was available as immune exposure information.

This chain uses TRBV19 with TRBJ2-1; D perhaps matches TRBD2 (5 bases). Sample: PBMCs. This TCR was recovered from a girl aged 2 to 10 in good health and CMV-seronegative. The DNA of the CDR3 is TGTGCCAGTAAACGGGATCTATCAAGCAACAATGAGCAGTTCTTC. It yields the protein CASKRDLSSNNEQFF.